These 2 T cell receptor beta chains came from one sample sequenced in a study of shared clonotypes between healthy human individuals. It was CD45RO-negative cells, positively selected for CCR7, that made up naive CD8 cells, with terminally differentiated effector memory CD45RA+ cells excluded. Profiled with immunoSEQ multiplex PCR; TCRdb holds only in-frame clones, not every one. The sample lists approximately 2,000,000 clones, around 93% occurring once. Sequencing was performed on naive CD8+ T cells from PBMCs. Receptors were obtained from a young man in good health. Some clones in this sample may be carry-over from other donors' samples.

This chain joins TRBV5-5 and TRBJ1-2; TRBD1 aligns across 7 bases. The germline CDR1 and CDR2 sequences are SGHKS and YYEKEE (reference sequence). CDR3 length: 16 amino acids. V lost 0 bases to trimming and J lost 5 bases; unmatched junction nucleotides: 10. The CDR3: CASSLEDRQGGYGYTF. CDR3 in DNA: TGTGCCAGCAGCTTGGAGGACCGACAGGGCGGGTATGGCTACACCTTC.

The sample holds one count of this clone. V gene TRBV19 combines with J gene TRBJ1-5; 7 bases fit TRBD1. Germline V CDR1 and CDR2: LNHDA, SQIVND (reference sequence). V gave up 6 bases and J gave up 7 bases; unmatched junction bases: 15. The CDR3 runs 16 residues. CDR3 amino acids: CASRQGVLSSRQPQHF. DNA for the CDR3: TGTGCCAGTAGGCAGGGGGTTTTAAGTTCAAGGCAGCCCCAGCATTTT.